The entry that follows covers one TCR beta chain sequence. This clone has only one observation. What antigen it recognizes has not been identified. Base-call qualities are not available, and no considerably larger clone is one nucleotide away. The CDR3 holds 15 amino acids from the cysteine to the phenylalanine. Of the read, only the CDR3 DNA is kept; its 45 bases are in frame from base 1. CDR1 and CDR2 (KGHDR, SFDVKD) derive from the germline V gene. Trimming leaves V shorter by 3 bases and J shorter by 4 bases, with the junction holding 6 bases beyond the gene matches. Enrolling through a virtual design, the prospective study's participants ranged in age from about 18 to 89 years and lived across roughly 23 United States geographic areas. To assign participants to cohorts, the prospective study relied on clinical history that participants themselves reported in a screening survey and a study questionnaire. ImmuneRACE Cohort 3 recovered participants were defined by two consecutive negative NP/OP PCR tests, healthcare professional clearance, or symptom resolution. In the prospective study, mobile phlebotomists collected whole blood, serum and a nasopharyngeal or oropharyngeal swab from each participant. Prospective study participants could optionally give additional blood draws and questionnaires over an approximately two-month period. Before DNA extraction, blood samples from the prospective study were shipped at room temperature or frozen.

The data belong to a study of blood T cell repertoires in COVID-19 (TCRdb year 2020). A note on the overall study: Samples from collaborators originated in the United States, Italy and Spain and spanned both the acute and convalescent phases of COVID-19. The material from the prospective study consisted of cDNA or gDNA derived from T cells, B-cell-depleted T cells, or PBMCs. Deeply sampled blood TCRbeta repertoires from subjects exposed to, actively infected with, or recovered from COVID-19 were included in the dataset. The repertoires were made available in a free public database intended to serve as a resource for research on the immune response to SARS-CoV-2. Samples were obtained from the ongoing ImmuneRACE study (first 160 participants) and from roughly 1,300 subjects provided by 6 global collaborators. A de-identified subject ID, COVID-19 status, age in years and sex were almost always included in the sample metadata. HLA class I and class II types, where available, came from metadata supplied by the sample provider rather than from assay-based typing.

TCRbeta CDR3 regions were amplified from genomic DNA by means of the immunoSEQ Assay, a bias-controlled multiplex PCR. The study's own analysis went as follows. Within the assay, amplification of reference gene primers was used to estimate how many nucleated cells each sample contained. To quantify the absolute abundance of each unique TCRbeta CDR3 rearrangement, sequence reads were collapsed and filtered. Productive Simpson clonality was computed per sample as the square root of Simpson's diversity index over productive rearrangements. Imported from immuneACCESS, the table was reduced by TCRdb to in-frame sequences with V and J called. These copies leave out some clones; in studies compared against another copy, an unresolved V gene accounts for under half, and the cause of the remainder is not known. V and J calls and clone size are as listed in that table; D and trimming were resolved from the DNA. For this sample the table gives 140,000 to 150,000 clones, of which around 86% were detected only once. Clones ranked in the top ten supply under 4.5% of the sample.

Points the paper makes about the study in general: The amount of clinical and demographic metadata varied by source and participant and was provided uncurated.

The sequenced sample was PBMCs or T cells enriched from blood (not recorded which). This TCR came from a man aged 45-65 years who had recovered from COVID-19. Recombination joined TRBV24-1 with TRBJ2-5, and 8 bases in between align with TRBD2. The DNA sequence is given as TGTGCCACCAGTGATCCAGCGGGGGCTGGAGAGACCCAGTACTTC. Its translation reads: CATSDPAGAGETQYF.